This entry features one T cell receptor (beta chain) sequence. Its target is unknown. This CDR3 contains 16 residues. Germline V gives CDR1 LNHDA, CDR2 SQIVND (reference sequence). With 6 bases clipped from V and 0 bases from J, the junction kept 7 bases outside the gene matches. This sample is part of a study of cytomegalovirus exposure and HLA in healthy donors. About the research overall: T cells numbering about 180 million yielded roughly 120 million unique TCR beta sequences in an earlier analysis. Under 85% of 300 to 450 genotyped donors fell in the Caucasian-associated ancestry cluster. Study-wide results and caveats: As was reported, the classifier diagnosed cytomegalovirus status with high specificity and sensitivity.

Vbeta (60) and Jbeta (13) primers were used in the PCR. Here immunoSEQ multiplex PCR was the method, and the copy in TCRdb shows in-frame clones only, minus some. The table lists 65,000 to 85,000 clones, with under 1.5% in the top ten. V is TRBV19 and J is TRBJ1-5, with 8 bases identical to TRBD1. This sequence originates from a woman in her sixties in good health and CMV-seronegative. Specimen: PBMCs. In DNA, the CDR3 is TGTGCCAGTAGCGACAGGGGACACTATAGCAATCAGCCCCAGCATTTT. Amino acids: CASSDRGHYSNQPQHF.